The clone carrying this TCR beta chain was observed a handful of times. Its matching antigen is unknown. The entry originates in a study of cytomegalovirus exposure and HLA in healthy donors. The study's findings and limits: Later, TCR association rates were found to vary by HLA locus, highest for DRB1 and lowest for HLA-C.

The germline V gene encodes CDR1 SGHNT and CDR2 YYREEE (reference sequence). CDR3 length equals 13 residues. V lost 4 bases and J lost 4; bases outside the gene matches: 4. Amplification used 60 Vbeta primers and 13 Jbeta primers. The protocol was immunoSEQ multiplex PCR, while the TCRdb copy is restricted to in-frame clones and leaves out a portion. The repertoire includes around 97,000 clones, around 80% of them detected once, and more than 5% sits in the top ten. The sequence was obtained from a man aged 35-49 years in good health and CMV-seropositive. The chain uses TRBV5-4 and TRBJ1-1; 7 nucleotides agree with TRBD1. Sequencing input: PBMCs. The CDR3 DNA sequence: TGTGCCAGCAGCGACAGGGTTGGCACTGAAGCTTTCTTT. Translation: CASSDRVGTEAFF.